This T cell receptor beta chain emerged from a study of blood T cell repertoires in COVID-19. This clone has a handful of counts. The germline V gene encodes CDR1 SGHAT and CDR2 FQNNGV. V shed 0 bases and J shed 8 bases, with 11 bases lying between them. CDR3 length: 13 amino acids. Profiled with immunoSEQ multiplex PCR; TCRdb holds only in-frame clones, not every one. In the table there are 370,000 or so clones, over 75% of which are singletons. J is TRBJ2-7 and V is TRBV11-2, with a tentative D call TRBD2 (7 bases). The TCR comes from a man aged 25 to 40 who had recovered from COVID-19. Source material: PBMCs or T cells enriched from blood (not recorded which). Written as DNA, the CDR3 is TGTGCCAGCAGCTTAGAGGGGGGGGCACAGCAGTACTTC. It translates to CASSLEGGAQQYF.